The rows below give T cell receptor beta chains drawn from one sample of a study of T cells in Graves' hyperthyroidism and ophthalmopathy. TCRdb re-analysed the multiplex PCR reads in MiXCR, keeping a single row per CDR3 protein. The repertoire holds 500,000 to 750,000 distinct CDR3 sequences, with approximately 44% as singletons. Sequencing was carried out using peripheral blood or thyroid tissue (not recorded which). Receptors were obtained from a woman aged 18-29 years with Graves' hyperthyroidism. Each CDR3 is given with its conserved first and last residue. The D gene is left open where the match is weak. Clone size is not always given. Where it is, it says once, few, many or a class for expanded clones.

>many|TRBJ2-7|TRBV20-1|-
CSAREAGYEQYF
TGCAGTGCTAGAGAGGCAGGTTACGAGCAGTACTTC
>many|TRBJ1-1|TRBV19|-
CASSTTLMNTEAFF
TGTGCCAGTAGTACCACACTCATGAACACTGAAGCTTTCTTT
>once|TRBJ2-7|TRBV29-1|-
CSVDGGTASTYEQYF
TGCAGCGTTGATGGCGGGACGGCCTCTACCTACGAGCAGTACTTC
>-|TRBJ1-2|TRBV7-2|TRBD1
CASRHRGRWDGYTF
TGTGCCAGCAGACACAGGGGGCGCTGGGACGGCTACACCTTC
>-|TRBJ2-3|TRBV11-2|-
CASSKNTGGSTDTQYF
TGTGCCAGCAGTAAGAATACTGGCGGTAGCACAGATACGCAGTATTTT
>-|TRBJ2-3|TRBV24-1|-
CATSDPPDSTDTQYF
TGTGCCACCAGTGACCCCCCGGACAGCACAGATACGCAGTATTTT
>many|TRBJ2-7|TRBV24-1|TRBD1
CATSDPGTGAHEQYF
TGTGCCACCAGTGACCCCGGGACAGGGGCGCACGAGCAGTACTTC
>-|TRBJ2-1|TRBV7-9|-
CASRDTTGPYNEQFF
TGTGCCAGCAGGGATACGACGGGACCCTACAATGAGCAGTTCTTC
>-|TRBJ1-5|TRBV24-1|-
CATSDLAGETQHF
TGTGCCACCAGTGATTTGGCCGGGGAGACCCAGCATTTT
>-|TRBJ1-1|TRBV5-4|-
CASSPSVGADEAFF
TGTGCCAGCAGCCCCAGTGTGGGGGCGGATGAAGCTTTCTTT